This T cell receptor (beta chain) is from a study of CD8 T cells in Susac syndrome. Germline-derived CDR1 and CDR2 are SQVTM and ANQGSEA. The CDR3 consists of 11 residues. Trimming cost V 5 bases and J 7 bases, with 11 bases left between them. This clonotype was seen only once. CD8+ and CD4+ T cells taken from blood had their TCR beta sequenced. TEMRA cells were FACS-enriched, unlike CD8+ and CD4+ T cells, which were negatively isolated. Reverse transcription of roughly 0.5 to 1 ug RNA used random hexamers. The amplification used immunoSEQ multiplex PCR on TCR beta CDR3; it spanned 54 Vbeta and 13 Jbeta. TCRdb re-called the immunoSEQ multiplex PCR reads through MiXCR, storing one row per CDR3 protein. The table shows just over 150,000 distinct CDR3 sequences, with around 95% occurring only once.

The V and J genes are TRBV29-1 and TRBJ1-2; no clear D gene. Sequencing used CD4+ T cells from PBMCs. The sequence derives from a human donor with Susac syndrome. The CDR3 region has the DNA TGCAGCGTTTTCCCCCTTGTTGGCTACACCTTC. Translation gives CSVFPLVGYTF.